The present entry profiles one T cell receptor beta chain with its context. The record originates from a study of blood T cell repertoires in COVID-19. Study background: T cells, B-cell-depleted T cells, or PBMCs provided the cDNA or gDNA that served as material.

The protocol was immunoSEQ multiplex PCR, while the TCRdb copy is restricted to in-frame clones and leaves out a portion. The sample holds under 100,000 clones, roughly 80% seen once. V shed 1 base, J shed 2 bases, and the junction held 11 bases outside the gene matches. The CDR3 has 19 amino acids. In germline, CDR1 is LGHNA, CDR2 YSLEER. The chain carries TRBV4-3 and TRBJ1-4; 9 bases fit TRBD1. The TCR comes from an older man with active or convalescent COVID-19. Sequenced input: peripheral blood. The CDR3 region has the DNA TGCGCCAGCAGCCAAGTCCTCACCGGGACAGGGTGGACTAATGAAAAACTGTTTTTT. It specifies CASSQVLTGTGWTNEKLFF.